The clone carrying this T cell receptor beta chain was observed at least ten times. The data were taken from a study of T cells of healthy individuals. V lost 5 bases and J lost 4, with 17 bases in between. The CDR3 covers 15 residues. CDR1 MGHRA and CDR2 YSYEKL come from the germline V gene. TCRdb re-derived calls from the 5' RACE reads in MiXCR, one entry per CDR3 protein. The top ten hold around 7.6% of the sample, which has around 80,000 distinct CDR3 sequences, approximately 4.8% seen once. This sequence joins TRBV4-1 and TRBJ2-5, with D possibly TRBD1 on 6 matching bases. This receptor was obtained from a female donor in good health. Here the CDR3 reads CASSGDRRSVETQYF. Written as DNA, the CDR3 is TGCGCCAGCAGCGGCGACAGGAGGAGCGTAGAGACCCAGTACTTC.